This T cell receptor beta chain came from a study of vaccination effects on CD4 cells after COVID-19. Study-level background: After the second dose, samples were taken at median day 72.

Profiling relied on immunoSEQ multiplex PCR, and the TCRdb table lists in-frame clones only, not all of them. The data show 25,000 to 35,000 clones, 65% to 75% seen once. This CDR3 comprises 14 residues. V shed 4 bases and J 9 bases; nucleotides not matched to a gene: 5. Germline CDR1 is LGHDT and CDR2 is YNNKEL (reference sequence). On this clone: Its antigen is currently unknown.

Sequencing was preceded by expansion of antigen-specific CD4+ T cells with viral peptide pools in the ViraFEST assay. Culturing for roughly 9 days preceded CD4+ T cell isolation. Either the BNT162b2 or mRNA-1273 vaccine was given to participants in two doses. Neither prior SARS-CoV-2 infection nor positive nucleocapsid antibodies were present in the vaccine recipients. Some 2 million PBMC were placed in each well, which was supplemented with roughly 10 IU/ml IL-2 and roughly 9 ug/ml peptides. The receptor comes from a human donor who received a COVID-19 vaccine. This chain links TRBV3-1 (or the pseudogene TRBV3-2) with TRBJ1-6; TRBD1 matches 8 bases. The sequenced sample was CD4+ T cells from PBMCs cultured with HCoV-OC43 spike peptides, obtained after COVID-19 vaccination. Subset described: HCoV-OC43 spike overlapping peptide pool stimulation. The CDR3 DNA follows: TGTGCCAGCAGCCCACAGGGGGGTGGTTCACCCCTCCACTTT. This codes for CASSPQGGGSPLHF.